This TCR beta chain was retrieved from a study of blood T cell repertoires in COVID-19. Study overall: T cells, B-cell-depleted T cells, or PBMCs supplied cDNA or gDNA.

Authors' data handling: Reference gene primer amplification gave nucleated cell count estimates. Sequencing was performed with immunoSEQ multiplex PCR; in TCRdb, only in-frame clones are kept and a portion is missing. V and J calls and clone size are as listed in that table; D and trimming were resolved from the DNA. The sample gives fewer than 250,000 clones, approximately 91% of which show up once; roughly 6% is in the top ten. From germline, CDR1 is LNHDA and CDR2 SQIVND (reference sequence). Trimming shortened V by 6 bases and J by 14 bases, and 20 bases separated the two germline ends. This CDR3 spans 13 amino acids.

The clonotype originates from a woman aged 40-49 years who had recovered from COVID-19. Sample: peripheral blood. V is TRBV19 and J is TRBJ2-1, with D possibly being TRBD1 (6 bases). CDR3 region: CASSEQGTLGEFF. The CDR3 region has the DNA TGTGCCAGTAGCGAACAGGGAACTTTAGGTGAGTTCTTC.